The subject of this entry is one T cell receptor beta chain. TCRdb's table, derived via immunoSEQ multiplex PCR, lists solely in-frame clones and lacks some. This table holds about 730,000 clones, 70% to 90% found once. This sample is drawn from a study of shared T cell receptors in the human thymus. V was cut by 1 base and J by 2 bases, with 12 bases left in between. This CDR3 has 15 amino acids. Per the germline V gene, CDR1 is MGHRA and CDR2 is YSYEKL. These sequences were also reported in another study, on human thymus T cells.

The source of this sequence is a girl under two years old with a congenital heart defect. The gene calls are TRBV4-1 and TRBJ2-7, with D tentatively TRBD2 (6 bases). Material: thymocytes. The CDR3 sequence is CASSQVVRGTYEQYF. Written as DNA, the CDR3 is TGCGCCAGCAGCCAAGTGGTTCGGGGGACCTACGAGCAGTACTTC.